This TCR beta chain originates from a study of shared clonotypes between healthy human individuals. Study conclusions and caveats: The small donor group covered limited genetic and exposure diversity.

About this clone itself: Its antigen is unknown.

At the deep level, the assay was run. The table came from immunoSEQ multiplex PCR; TCRdb's copy has only in-frame clones and leaves some out. The sample records approximately 500,000 clones, approximately 82% being singletons. From germline, CDR1 is SGHRS and CDR2 YFSETQ. The length of the CDR3 is 16 residues. Trimming took off 4 bases at V and 2 bases at J, with 19 bases between the two ends. The sample consisted of PBMCs. This rearrangement joins TRBV5-1 to TRBJ2-7; D is tentatively TRBD1 or TRBD2 (5 bases each). This sequence was found in a woman in her thirties or forties in good health. Some clones in this sample may be carry-over from other donors' samples. The CDR3 sequence: CASSPGAGTATYEQYF. CDR3 in DNA: TGCGCCAGCAGCCCTGGGGCCGGGACGGCAACCTACGAGCAGTACTTC.